The 9 T cell receptor beta chains presented below share a single source sample, sequenced in a study of shared clonotypes between healthy human individuals. Profiling relied on immunoSEQ multiplex PCR, and the TCRdb table lists in-frame clones only, not all of them. The sample shows millions of clones, about 92% of them seen only once. Sequenced sample: naive CD4+ T cells sorted from blood. As for subset: CD45RA+ positively selected. The receptors shown here come from a man between 18 and 29 years old in good health.

In nucleotides, the CDR3 is TGTGCCAGCAGCTTAGAGGGGTTAGCGGGGTGGAAAGAGACCCAGTACTTC. This gives the protein CASSLEGLAGWKETQYF. The rearrangement uses TRBV11-2 and TRBJ2-5; 8 positions agree with TRBD2. V shed 0 bases, J shed 3 bases, and the junction held 9 bases outside the gene matches. This CDR3 has 17 amino acids. CDR1 SGHAT and CDR2 FQNNGV come from the germline V gene.

The chain uses TRBV27 and TRBJ2-7; 8 bases are shared with TRBD1. Losses at the gene ends were 4 bases for V and 3 bases for J; bases not matched to a gene: 8. Germline assignment: CDR1 MNHEY and CDR2 SMNVEV (reference sequence). The CDR3 contains 15 residues. CDR3 residues: CASSSGWTGSYEQYF. Written as DNA, the CDR3 is TGTGCCAGCAGTTCTGGCTGGACAGGGAGCTACGAGCAGTACTTC.

DNA of the CDR3: TGTGCCATTGGGACGGCCTCCTACGAGCAGTACTTC. This encodes CAIGTASYEQYF. V gene TRBV10-3 combines with J gene TRBJ2-7; the D gene could be TRBD1 or TRBD2 (5 bases each). From germline, CDR1 is ENHRY and CDR2 SYGVKD. This CDR3 is 12 amino acids long. V was cut by 9 bases and J by 0 bases, with 9 bases left in between.

The chain combines TRBV5-6 with TRBJ2-3; D gene ambiguous. V dropped 5 bases and J dropped 4 bases, with 14 bases sitting between them. This CDR3 has 14 amino acids. Germline CDR1 SGHDT, CDR2 YYEEEE. The CDR3 coding sequence is TGTGCCAGCAGTCGTGCGGCGTTCGCAGATACGCAGTATTTT. Residues: CASSRAAFADTQYF.

This clone is a singleton in its sample. The V and J genes are TRBV5-8 and TRBJ1-2, with D possibly matching TRBD1 (5 bases). The CDR3 is 15 amino acids. In germline, CDR1 is SGHTS, CDR2 YDEGEE. The germline V and J ends were trimmed by 2 bases and 4 bases, with 15 bases remaining between them. Written as DNA, the CDR3 is TGTGCCAGCAGCTTATCCCCGGGGCAGGGCTATGGCTACACCTTC. Amino acids: CASSLSPGQGYGYTF.

A note on this clone: The same CDR3 can be traced to other DNA sequences in this sample. V and J are TRBV5-4 and TRBJ2-3; D assignment may be TRBD1 or TRBD2 (5 bases each). Germline assignment: CDR1 SGHNT and CDR2 YYREEE (reference sequence). The length of the CDR3 is 13 residues. Trimming took off 3 bases at V and 6 bases at J, with 11 bases between the two ends. The CDR3 sequence is CASSSGASDTQYF. CDR3 in DNA: TGTGCCAGCAGCTCCGGGGCGTCTGATACGCAGTATTTT.

This clone showed up just once. The genes are TRBV9 and TRBJ1-3; possibly TRBD1 for D (5 bases). V was shortened by 1 base and J by 4 bases, with 9 bases between the two germline ends. The CDR3 totals 14 residues. Germline assignment: CDR1 SGDLS and CDR2 YYNGEE. The CDR3 nucleotides are TGTGCCAGCAGCGTATCCGGGGGAGGAAACACCATATATTTT. Residues: CASSVSGGGNTIYF.

The chain carries TRBV7-9 and TRBJ1-6, with a weak D call TRBD1 (6 bases). CDR3 length: 14 amino acids. CDR1 is SEHNR and CDR2 is FQNEAQ in the germline V gene (reference sequence). V lost 2 bases to trimming and J lost 9 bases, with 11 bases between them. The CDR3 loop is CASSLIGGASPLHF. CDR3 bases: TGTGCCAGCAGCTTAATTGGGGGGGCTTCACCCCTCCACTTT.

The chain employs TRBV7-9 and TRBJ1-1; D uncertain. The germline V and J ends were trimmed by 1 base and 11 bases, with 11 bases remaining between them. The germline gives CDR1 SEHNR, CDR2 FQNEAQ (reference sequence). The CDR3 spans 12 residues. The CDR3 region has the DNA TGTGCCAGCAGCTTAGGGGTCGGGGAGGCTTTCTTT. Its protein is CASSLGVGEAFF.